This T cell receptor (beta chain) stems from a study of T cells in localized non-small cell lung cancer. As regards this clone: Antigen: not known.

The CDR3 totals 15 residues. V was clipped by 7 bases and J by 4 bases, with 18 bases between them. From germline, CDR1 is SNHLY and CDR2 FYNNEI. Assay: immunoSEQ multiplex PCR; the TCRdb copy retains only in-frame clones and omits some. This sample has 40,000 to 50,000 clones, with 86% found just once. Whole-study findings and limits: Compared with tumor, uninvolved adjacent lung displayed greater T cell clonality, ranking highest overall.

V and J are TRBV2 and TRBJ2-3; D is perhaps TRBD1 (6 bases). This clonotype was sampled from a woman aged 18 to 55 with stage III lung adenocarcinoma. The sequenced sample was peripheral blood, obtained before any cancer treatment. CDR3 region: CASITPPGAADTQYF. As DNA, the CDR3 is TGTGCCAGCATAACCCCCCCAGGGGCGGCAGATACGCAGTATTTT.